This TCR beta chain was sequenced for a study of CD8 T cells in ankylosing spondylitis. This clonotype was observed at least ten times. J gave up 1 base and V 4 bases, and 5 bases lay outside the gene matches. The length of the CDR3 is 16 residues. Quantitative molecular-barcoded 5'-RACE generated the TCR beta libraries. Using its own MiXCR run on the 5' RACE reads, TCRdb lists one record per CDR3 protein. The sample has fewer than 250,000 distinct CDR3 sequences, roughly a tenth seen once. This TCR was sampled from a male donor with ankylosing spondylitis or in good health (not recorded which). Sequenced material: blood, either unsorted or a sorted T cell fraction (not recorded which). The genes are TRBV12-3 or TRBV12-4 and TRBJ2-1; TRBD2 matches at 9 bases. The CDR3 DNA reads TGTGCCAGCAGTTCCTCCCTAGCGGGATCCTACAATGAGCAGTTCTTC. Translated, it gives CASSSSLAGSYNEQFF.